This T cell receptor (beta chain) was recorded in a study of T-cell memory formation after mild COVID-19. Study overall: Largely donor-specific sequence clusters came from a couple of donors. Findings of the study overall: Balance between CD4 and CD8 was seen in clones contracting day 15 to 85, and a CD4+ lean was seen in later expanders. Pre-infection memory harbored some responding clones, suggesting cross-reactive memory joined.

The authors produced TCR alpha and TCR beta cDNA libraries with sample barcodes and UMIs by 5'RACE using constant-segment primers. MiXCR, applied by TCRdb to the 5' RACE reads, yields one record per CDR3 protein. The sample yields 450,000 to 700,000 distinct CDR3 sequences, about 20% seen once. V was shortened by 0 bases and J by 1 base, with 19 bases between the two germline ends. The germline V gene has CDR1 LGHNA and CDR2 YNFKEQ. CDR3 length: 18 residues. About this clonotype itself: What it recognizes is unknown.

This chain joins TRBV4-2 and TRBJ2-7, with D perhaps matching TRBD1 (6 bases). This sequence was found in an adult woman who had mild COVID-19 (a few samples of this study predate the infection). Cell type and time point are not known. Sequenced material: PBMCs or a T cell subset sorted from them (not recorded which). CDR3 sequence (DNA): TGTGCCAGCAGCCAAGAGATCCATTCGATAGGGGGTTCCTACGAGCAGTACTTC. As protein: CASSQEIHSIGGSYEQYF.